Sequencing of this T cell receptor (beta chain) was carried out in a study of blood T cell dynamics during melanoma immunotherapy. Study as a whole: Metastatic melanoma patients received first-line pembrolizumab or nivolumab plus ipilimumab.

The time point denotes: pre-treatment baseline. Sampling occurred pretreatment (T0) and at week 3 (W3), after cycle one of checkpoint blockade. Details on this clone: Its antigen is as yet unknown.

Measured with immunoSEQ multiplex PCR; TCRdb has only the in-frame clones, and not every one. The sample includes approximately 13,000 clones, 70% to 85% of them seen just once. Study outcomes and limitations: Disease-control patients' PBMC repertoires became either more clonal or more diverse at W3.

Germline V gene data show CDR1 as WSHSY and CDR2 as SAAADI. V lost 7 bases to trimming and J lost 2 bases, with 8 bases between them. This CDR3 has 12 residues. Sequenced here: blood, sampled from a patient treated with checkpoint blockade. This clonotype was sampled from a human donor with melanoma. V and J are TRBV10-2 and TRBJ1-2; possibly TRBD1 for D (5 bases). CDR3 region: CASISGNYGYTF. Here the CDR3 DNA reads TGCGCCAGCATTTCAGGGAACTATGGCTACACCTTC.